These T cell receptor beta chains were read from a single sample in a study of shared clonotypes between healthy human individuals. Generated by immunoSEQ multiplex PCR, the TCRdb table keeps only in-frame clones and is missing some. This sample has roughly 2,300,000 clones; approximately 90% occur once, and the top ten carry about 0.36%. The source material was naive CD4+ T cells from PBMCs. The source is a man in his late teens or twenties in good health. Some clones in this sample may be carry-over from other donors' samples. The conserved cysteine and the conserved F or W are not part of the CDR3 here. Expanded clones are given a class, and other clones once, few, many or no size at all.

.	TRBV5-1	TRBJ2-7	ASSRTSGSGYEQY
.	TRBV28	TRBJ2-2	ASSPGDRGRGELF
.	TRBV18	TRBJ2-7	ASSSAGDEQY
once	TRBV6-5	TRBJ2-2	ASSSRTRLNTGELF
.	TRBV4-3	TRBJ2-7	ASSLGIAGAYEQY
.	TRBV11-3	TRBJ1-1	ASSPGWGVEAF
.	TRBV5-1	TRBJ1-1	ASSPTGDIFAEAF
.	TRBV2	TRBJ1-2	ASSAGQWIVGYT
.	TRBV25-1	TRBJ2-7	ASSGRLAGSYEQY
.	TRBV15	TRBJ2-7	ATSRTSGSYEQY
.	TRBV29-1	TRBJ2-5	SVDRGVQETQY
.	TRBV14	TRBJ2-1	ASSSSSGSTYNEQF
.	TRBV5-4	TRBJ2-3	ASSLGQGGRGTSTDTQY
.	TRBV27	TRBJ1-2	ASSRQGFWGYT
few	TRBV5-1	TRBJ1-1	ASSRDGMNTEAF
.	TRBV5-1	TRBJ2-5	ARSDHGVTGLARETQY